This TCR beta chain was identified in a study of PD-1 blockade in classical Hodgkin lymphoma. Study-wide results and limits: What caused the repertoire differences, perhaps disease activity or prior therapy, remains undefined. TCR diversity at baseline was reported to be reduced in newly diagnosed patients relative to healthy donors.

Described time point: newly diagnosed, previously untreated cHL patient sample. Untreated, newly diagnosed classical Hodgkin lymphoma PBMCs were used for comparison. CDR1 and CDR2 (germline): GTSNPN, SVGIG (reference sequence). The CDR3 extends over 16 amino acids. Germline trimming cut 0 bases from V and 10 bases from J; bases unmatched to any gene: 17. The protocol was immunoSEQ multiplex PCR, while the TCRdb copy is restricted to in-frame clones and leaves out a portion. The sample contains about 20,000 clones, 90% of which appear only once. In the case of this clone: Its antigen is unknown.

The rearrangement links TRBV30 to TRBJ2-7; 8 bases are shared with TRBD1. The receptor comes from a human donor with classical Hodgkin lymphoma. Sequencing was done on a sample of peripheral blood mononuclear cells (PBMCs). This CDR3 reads CAWSVSRWTGRNFQYF. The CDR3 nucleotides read TGTGCCTGGAGTGTATCCCGGTGGACAGGGCGAAATTTCCAGTACTTC.